The clone carrying this T cell receptor beta chain was seen only once. Its cognate antigen is unknown. This entry comes from a study of cytomegalovirus exposure and HLA in healthy donors. General study results and limits: According to the study, approximately 150 TCR beta chains were cytomegalovirus-associated. Earlier results showed most TCR beta V segments being productive about 87% or about 30% of the time.

A multiplex PCR was run with 60 Vbeta primers and 13 Jbeta primers. The assay was immunoSEQ multiplex PCR, and TCRdb's table has in-frame clones only and misses some. Of around 97,000 clones listed, around a tenth were seen once; the top ten hold 4.5% to 6.5%. Germline lookup yields CDR1 MDHEN and CDR2 SYDVKM. There are 14 residues in the CDR3. Trimming cost V 8 bases and J 2 bases, with 15 bases left between them. The chain has TRBV28 and TRBJ1-1; D might be TRBD1 (6 bases). The source material was PBMCs. The sequence derives from a man between 50 and 59 years old in good health and CMV-seropositive. CDR3 protein: CASGLTGTNTEAFF. In DNA form, the CDR3 reads TGTGCCAGCGGACTTACAGGGACAAACACTGAAGCTTTCTTT.